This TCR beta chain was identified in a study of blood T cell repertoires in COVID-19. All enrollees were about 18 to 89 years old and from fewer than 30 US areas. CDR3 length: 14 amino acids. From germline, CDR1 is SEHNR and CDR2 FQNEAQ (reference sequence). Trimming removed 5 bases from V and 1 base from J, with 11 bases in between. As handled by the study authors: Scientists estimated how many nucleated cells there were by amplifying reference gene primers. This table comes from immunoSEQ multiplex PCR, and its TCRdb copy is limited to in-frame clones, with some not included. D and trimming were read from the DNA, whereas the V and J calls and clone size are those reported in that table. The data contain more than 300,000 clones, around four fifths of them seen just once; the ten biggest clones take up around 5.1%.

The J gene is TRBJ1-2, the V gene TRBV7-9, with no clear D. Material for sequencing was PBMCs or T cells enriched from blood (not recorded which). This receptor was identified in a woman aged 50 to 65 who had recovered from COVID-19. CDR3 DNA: TGTGCCAGCAGCCCTCCCGGGGTTAACTATGGCTACACCTTC. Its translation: CASSPPGVNYGYTF.